This T cell receptor beta chain was recorded in a study of graft-versus-host responses after intestinal transplantation. Whole-study context: Each patient got anti-thymocyte globulin induction, then tacrolimus and steroids for two to four years. Overall study results and limits: Among circulating GvH clones, peak levels were associated with early post-transplant declines in HvG clones.

Data came from immunoSEQ multiplex PCR; TCRdb stores just in-frame clones and leaves some out. The sample lists roughly 39,000 clones, nearly 95% occurring once. The CDR3 sequence is 17 residues long. With 0 bases clipped from V and 4 bases from J, the junction kept 9 bases outside the gene matches. Germline V gene sequence: CDR1 LNHNV, CDR2 YYDKDF (reference sequence). A remark on this clone: Antigen: not known.

The rearrangement links TRBV15 to TRBJ2-3; TRBD2 aligns across 8 bases. Here the sequenced sample was unstimulated CD8+ T cells sorted from spleen or lymph node cells, taken before transplant. This clonotype was sampled from a human donor who was the organ donor for an intestinal transplant. CDR3 residues: CATSRDGTGGRADTQYF. The CDR3 nucleotides are TGTGCCACCAGCAGAGATGGGACGGGGGGGCGGGCAGATACGCAGTATTTT.